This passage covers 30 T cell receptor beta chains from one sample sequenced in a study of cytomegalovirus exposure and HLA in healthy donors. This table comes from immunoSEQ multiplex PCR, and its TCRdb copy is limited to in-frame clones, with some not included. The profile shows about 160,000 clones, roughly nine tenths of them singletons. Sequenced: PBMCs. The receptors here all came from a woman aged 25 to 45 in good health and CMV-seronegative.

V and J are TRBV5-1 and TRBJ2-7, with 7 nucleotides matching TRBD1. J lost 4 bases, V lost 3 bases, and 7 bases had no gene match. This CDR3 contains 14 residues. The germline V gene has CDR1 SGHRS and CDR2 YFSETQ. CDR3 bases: TGCGCCAGCAGCTACGGCAGGGGGTGGTACGAGCAGTACTTC. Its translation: CASSYGRGWYEQYF. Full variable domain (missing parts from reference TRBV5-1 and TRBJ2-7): KAGVTQTPRYLIKTRGQQVTLSCSPISGHRSVSWYQQTPGQGLQFLFEYFSETQRNKGNFPGRFSGRQFSNSRSEMNVSTLELGDSALYLCASSYGRGWYEQYFGPGTRLTVT.

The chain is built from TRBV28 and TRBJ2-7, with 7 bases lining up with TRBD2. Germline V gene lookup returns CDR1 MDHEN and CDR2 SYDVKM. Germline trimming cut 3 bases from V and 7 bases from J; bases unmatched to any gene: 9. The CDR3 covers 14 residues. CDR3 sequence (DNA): TGTGCCAGCAGTTTCTTGGGGGGGATGGGGGAGCAGTACTTC. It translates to CASSFLGGMGEQYF.

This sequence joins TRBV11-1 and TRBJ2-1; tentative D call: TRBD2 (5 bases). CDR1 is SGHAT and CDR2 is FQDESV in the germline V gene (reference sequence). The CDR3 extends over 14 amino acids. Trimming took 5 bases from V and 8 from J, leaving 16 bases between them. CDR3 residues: CASSTQPAGDEQFF. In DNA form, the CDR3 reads TGTGCCAGCAGCACACAGCCCGCGGGCGATGAGCAGTTCTTC.

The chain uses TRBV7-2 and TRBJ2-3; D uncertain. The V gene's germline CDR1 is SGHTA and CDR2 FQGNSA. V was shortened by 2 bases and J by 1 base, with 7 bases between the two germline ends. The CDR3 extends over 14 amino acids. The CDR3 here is CASSLISRTDTQYF. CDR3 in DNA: TGTGCCAGCAGCTTAATTTCGCGCACAGATACGCAGTATTTT.

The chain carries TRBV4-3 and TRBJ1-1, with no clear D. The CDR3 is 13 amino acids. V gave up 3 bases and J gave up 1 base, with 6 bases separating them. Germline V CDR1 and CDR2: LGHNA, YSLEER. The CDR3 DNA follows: TGCGCCAGCAGCCAGACGAGGAACACTGAAGCTTTCTTT. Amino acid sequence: CASSQTRNTEAFF.

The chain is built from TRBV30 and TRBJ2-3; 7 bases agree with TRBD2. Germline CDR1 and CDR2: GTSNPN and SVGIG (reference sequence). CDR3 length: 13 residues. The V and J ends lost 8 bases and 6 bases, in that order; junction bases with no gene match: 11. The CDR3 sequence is CAGRLAQRDTQYF. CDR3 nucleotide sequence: TGTGCCGGACGACTAGCCCAGCGGGATACGCAGTATTTT.

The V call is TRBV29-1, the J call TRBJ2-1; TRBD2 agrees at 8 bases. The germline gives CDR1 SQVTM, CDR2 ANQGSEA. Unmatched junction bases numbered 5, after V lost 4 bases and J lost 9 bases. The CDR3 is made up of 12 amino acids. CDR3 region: CSVAGGPVEQFF. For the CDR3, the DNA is TGCAGCGTTGCGGGGGGGCCCGTTGAGCAGTTCTTC.

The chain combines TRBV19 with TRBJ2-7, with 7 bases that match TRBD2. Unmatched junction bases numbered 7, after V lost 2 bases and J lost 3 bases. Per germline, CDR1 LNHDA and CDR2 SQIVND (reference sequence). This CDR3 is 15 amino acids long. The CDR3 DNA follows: TGTGCCAGTAGTATACTGGCGGGAGAGAGCTACGAGCAGTACTTC. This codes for CASSILAGESYEQYF.

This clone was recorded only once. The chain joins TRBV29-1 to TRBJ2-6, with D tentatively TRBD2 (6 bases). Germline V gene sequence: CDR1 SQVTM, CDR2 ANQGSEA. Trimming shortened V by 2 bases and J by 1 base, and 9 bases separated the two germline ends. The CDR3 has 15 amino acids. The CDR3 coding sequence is TGCAGCGTTGAACTCGGGACTTCTGGGGCCAACGTCCTGACTTTC. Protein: CSVELGTSGANVLTF.

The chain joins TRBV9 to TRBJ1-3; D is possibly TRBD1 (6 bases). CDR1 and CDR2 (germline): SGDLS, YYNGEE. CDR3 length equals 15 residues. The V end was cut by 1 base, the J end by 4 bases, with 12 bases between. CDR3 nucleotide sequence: TGTGCCAGCAGCGTATCGGGGGCGGGAGGAAACACCATATATTTT. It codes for CASSVSGAGGNTIYF.

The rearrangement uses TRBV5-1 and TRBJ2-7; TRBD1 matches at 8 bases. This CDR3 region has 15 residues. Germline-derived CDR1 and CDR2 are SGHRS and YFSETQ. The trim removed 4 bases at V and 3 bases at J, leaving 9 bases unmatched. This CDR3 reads CASSPRGTGDYEQYF. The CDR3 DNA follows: TGCGCCAGCAGCCCGAGGGGGACAGGAGACTACGAGCAGTACTTC.

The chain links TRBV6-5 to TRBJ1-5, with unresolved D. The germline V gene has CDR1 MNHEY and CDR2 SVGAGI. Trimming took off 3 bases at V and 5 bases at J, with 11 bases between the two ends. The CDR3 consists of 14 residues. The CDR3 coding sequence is TGTGCCAGCAGTTATAATTACCGAGATCAGCCCCAGCATTTT. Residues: CASSYNYRDQPQHF.

The CDR3 protein is CASSLGQNYGYTF. The CDR3, as DNA: TGTGCCAGCAGCTTAGGACAGAACTATGGCTACACCTTC. The chain recombines TRBV7-3 with TRBJ1-2, with D possibly TRBD1 on 6 matching bases. Germline assignment: CDR1 SGHTA and CDR2 FQGTGA. The CDR3 totals 13 residues. Trimming shortened V by 2 bases and J by 2 bases, and 6 bases separated the two germline ends.

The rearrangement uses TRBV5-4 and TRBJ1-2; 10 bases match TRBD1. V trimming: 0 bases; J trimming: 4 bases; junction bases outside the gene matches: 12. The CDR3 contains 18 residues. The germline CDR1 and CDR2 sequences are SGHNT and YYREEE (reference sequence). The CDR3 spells CASSLGGGTGASVYGYTF. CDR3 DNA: TGTGCCAGCAGCTTGGGGGGAGGGACAGGGGCCTCCGTCTATGGCTACACCTTC.

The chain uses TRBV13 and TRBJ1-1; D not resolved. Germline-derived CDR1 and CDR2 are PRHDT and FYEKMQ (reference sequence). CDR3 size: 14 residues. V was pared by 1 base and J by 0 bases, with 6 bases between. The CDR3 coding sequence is TGTGCCAGCAGCTTAGTTGGGGTGAACACTGAAGCTTTCTTT. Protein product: CASSLVGVNTEAFF.

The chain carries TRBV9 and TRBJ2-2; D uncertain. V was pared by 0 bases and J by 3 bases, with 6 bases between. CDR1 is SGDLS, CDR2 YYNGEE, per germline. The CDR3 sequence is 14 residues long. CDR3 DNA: TGTGCCAGCAGCGTAGGGGATTACACCGGGGAGCTGTTTTTT. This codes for CASSVGDYTGELFF.

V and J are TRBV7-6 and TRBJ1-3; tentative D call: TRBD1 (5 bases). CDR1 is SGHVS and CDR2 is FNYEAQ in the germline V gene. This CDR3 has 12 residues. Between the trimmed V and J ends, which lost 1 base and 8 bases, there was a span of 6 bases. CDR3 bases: TGTGCCAGCAGCTTAGTCAGGGACACCATATATTTT. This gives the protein CASSLVRDTIYF.

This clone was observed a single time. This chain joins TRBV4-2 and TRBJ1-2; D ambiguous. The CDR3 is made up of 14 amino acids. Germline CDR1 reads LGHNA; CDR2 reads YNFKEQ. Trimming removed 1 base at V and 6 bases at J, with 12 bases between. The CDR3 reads CASSQARQTNGYTF. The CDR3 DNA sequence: TGTGCCAGCAGCCAAGCAAGACAAACAAATGGCTACACCTTC.

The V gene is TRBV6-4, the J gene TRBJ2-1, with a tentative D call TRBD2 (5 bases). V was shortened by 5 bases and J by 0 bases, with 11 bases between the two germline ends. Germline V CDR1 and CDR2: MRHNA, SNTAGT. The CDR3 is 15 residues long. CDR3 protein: CASSPSGLSYNEQFF. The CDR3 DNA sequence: TGTGCCAGCAGTCCATCAGGACTCTCCTACAATGAGCAGTTCTTC.

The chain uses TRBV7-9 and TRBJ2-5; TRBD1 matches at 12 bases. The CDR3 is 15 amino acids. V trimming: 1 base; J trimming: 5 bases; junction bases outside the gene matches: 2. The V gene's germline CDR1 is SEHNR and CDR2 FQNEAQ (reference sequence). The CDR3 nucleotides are TGTGCCAGCAGCTTAGGGGGGACAGGGGGCGAGACCCAGTACTTC. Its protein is CASSLGGTGGETQYF.

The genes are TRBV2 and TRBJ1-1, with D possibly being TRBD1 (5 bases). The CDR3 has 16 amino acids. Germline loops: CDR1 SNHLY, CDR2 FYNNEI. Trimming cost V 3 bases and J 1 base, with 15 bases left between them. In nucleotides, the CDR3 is TGTGCCAGCAGTGAGTATCGTGCCAGGGCGAACACTGAAGCTTTCTTT. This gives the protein CASSEYRARANTEAFF.

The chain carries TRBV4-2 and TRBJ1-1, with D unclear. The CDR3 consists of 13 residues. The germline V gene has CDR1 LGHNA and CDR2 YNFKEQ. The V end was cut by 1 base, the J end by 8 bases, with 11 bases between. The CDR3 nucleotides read TGTGCCAGCAGCCAAGCCTCCGGCGACGAAGCTTTCTTT. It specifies CASSQASGDEAFF.

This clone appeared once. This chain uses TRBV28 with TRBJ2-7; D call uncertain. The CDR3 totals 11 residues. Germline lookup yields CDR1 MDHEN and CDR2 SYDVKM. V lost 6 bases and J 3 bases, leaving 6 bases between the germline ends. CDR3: CASRGNYEQYF. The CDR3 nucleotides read TGTGCCAGCAGGGGGAACTACGAGCAGTACTTC. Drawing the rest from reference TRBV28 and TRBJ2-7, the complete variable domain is DVKVTQSSRYLVKRTGEKVFLECVQDMDHENMFWYRQDPGLGLRLIYFSYDVKMKEKGDIPEGYSVSREKKERFSLILESASTNQTSMYLCASRGNYEQYFGPGTRLTVT.

The chain's CDR3 is CASSLDSEGSYEQYF. The CDR3 region has the DNA TGTGCCAGCAGCTTAGATAGCGAGGGCTCCTACGAGCAGTACTTC. The chain has TRBV11-2 and TRBJ2-7, with D possibly being TRBD2 (5 bases). The V gene's germline CDR1 is SGHAT and CDR2 FQNNGV. Trimming cost V 0 bases and J 0 bases, with 9 bases left between them. This CDR3 is built from 15 residues.

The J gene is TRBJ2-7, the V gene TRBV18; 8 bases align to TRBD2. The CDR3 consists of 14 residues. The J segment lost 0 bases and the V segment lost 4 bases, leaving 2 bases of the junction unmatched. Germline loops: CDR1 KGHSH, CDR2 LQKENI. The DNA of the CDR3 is TGTGCCAGCTCACAGGGGACTAGCTCCTACGAGCAGTACTTC. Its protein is CASSQGTSSYEQYF.

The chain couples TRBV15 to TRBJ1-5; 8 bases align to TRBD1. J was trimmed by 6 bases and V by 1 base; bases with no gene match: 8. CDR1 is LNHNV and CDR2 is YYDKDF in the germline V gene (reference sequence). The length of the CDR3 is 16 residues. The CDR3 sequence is CATSRGAGGIVQPQHF. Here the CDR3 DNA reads TGTGCCACCAGCAGAGGTGCAGGGGGCATAGTTCAGCCCCAGCATTTT.

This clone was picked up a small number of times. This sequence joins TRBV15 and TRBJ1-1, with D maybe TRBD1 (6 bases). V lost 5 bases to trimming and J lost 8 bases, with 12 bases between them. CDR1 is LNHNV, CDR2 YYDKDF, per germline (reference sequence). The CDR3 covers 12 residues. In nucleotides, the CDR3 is TGTGCCACCAGCTTACTAGACAGGGAAGCTTTCTTT. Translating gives CATSLLDREAFF.

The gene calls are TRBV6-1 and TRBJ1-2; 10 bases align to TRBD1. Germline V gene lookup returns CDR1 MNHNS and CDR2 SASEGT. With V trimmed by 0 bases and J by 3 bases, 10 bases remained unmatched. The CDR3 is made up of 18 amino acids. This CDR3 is CASSEARDRGLRYYGYTF. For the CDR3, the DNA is TGTGCCAGCAGTGAAGCCCGGGACAGGGGTTTGCGTTACTATGGCTACACCTTC.

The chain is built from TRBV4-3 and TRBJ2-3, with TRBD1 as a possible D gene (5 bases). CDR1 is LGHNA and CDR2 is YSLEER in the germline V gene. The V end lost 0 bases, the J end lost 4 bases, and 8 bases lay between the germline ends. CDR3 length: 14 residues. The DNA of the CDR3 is TGCGCCAGCAGCCAAGATACAGGCGCAGATACGCAGTATTTT. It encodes CASSQDTGADTQYF.

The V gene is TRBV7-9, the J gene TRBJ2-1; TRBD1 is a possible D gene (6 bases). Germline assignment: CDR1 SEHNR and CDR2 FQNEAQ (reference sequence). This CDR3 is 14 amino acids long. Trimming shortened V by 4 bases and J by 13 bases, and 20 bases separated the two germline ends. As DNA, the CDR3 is TGTGCCAGCAGCTACAAGGACAGAAATGAAGAACAGTTCTTC. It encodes CASSYKDRNEEQFF.